This TCR beta chain appears in the sequencing data of a study of T cells expressing NK-cell markers. Across the study: Among the eight sequenced donors, seven tested HCMV-seropositive and one tested seronegative. Study observations and caveats: Of the CD8+ T cell pool in over 5 donors, about 1.0-8% was accounted for by dominant NKG2C+ clonotypes.

The cDNA for TCR beta came from 5'RACE template switching with UMIs. Reprocessing the 5' RACE reads, TCRdb reports a single entry for every CDR3 protein and omits DNA. The sample data list 120,000 to 150,000 distinct CDR3 sequences. As to this clonotype: The antigen is unknown.

Material: blood T cells: a sorted CD56 or NKG2C T cell subset, CD4+ or CD8+ T cells, or bulk PBMC T cells (not recorded which). The origin of this receptor is a man aged 18-30 years in good health.

CDR3 loop: CASLGKESDFEQFF. This sequence joins TRBV7-9 and TRBJ2-1. Looked up from germline, CDR1 is SEHNR and CDR2 is FQNEAQ (reference sequence). This CDR3 comprises 14 residues.